A selection of T cell receptor beta chains follows, all from one sample in a study of blood T cells in healthy people across ages. TCRdb fed the 5' RACE reads into MiXCR, producing one record per CDR3 protein. The data contain about 670,000 distinct CDR3 sequences, about 51% of them singletons. The sample was blood. The receptors shown here come from a woman aged 80 or older in good health. Both conserved end residues are part of each CDR3. Fields, in order: D gene, clone size, V gene, J gene, CDR3 protein, CDR3 DNA. A D gene is named only where the DNA matches it firmly. Rows give clone size only sometimes, using once, few, many, or a class for an expanded clone.

D gene: -; clone size: many; V gene: TRBV20-1; J gene: TRBJ1-1; CDR3 protein: CSASSRAPNTEAFF; CDR3 DNA: TGCAGTGCTAGCAGCCGGGCACCCAACACTGAAGCTTTCTTT
D gene: -; clone size: -; V gene: TRBV2; J gene: TRBJ2-7; CDR3 protein: CASSGGAGRSYEQYF; CDR3 DNA: TGTGCCAGCAGTGGGGGGGCAGGTCGCTCCTACGAGCAGTACTTC
D gene: -; clone size: many; V gene: TRBV6-5; J gene: TRBJ1-6; CDR3 protein: CASSYSVTVDNSPLHF; CDR3 DNA: TGTGCCAGCAGTTACTCGGTGACAGTGGATAATTCACCCCTCCACTTT
D gene: -; clone size: many; V gene: TRBV20-1; J gene: TRBJ2-2; CDR3 protein: CSARGGRGAGELFF; CDR3 DNA: TGCAGTGCTAGAGGGGGTAGAGGTGCCGGGGAGCTGTTTTTT
D gene: -; clone size: -; V gene: TRBV20-1; J gene: TRBJ1-5; CDR3 protein: CSAKRASNQPQHF; CDR3 DNA: TGCAGTGCTAAACGGGCTAGCAATCAGCCCCAGCATTTT
D gene: TRBD2; clone size: -; V gene: TRBV3-1; J gene: TRBJ2-1; CDR3 protein: CASSQSGRVYNEQFF; CDR3 DNA: TGTGCCAGCAGCCAAAGCGGGAGGGTATACAATGAGCAGTTCTTC
D gene: -; clone size: -; V gene: TRBV3-1; J gene: TRBJ2-7; CDR3 protein: CASSHAPGLRSYEQYF; CDR3 DNA: TGTGCCAGCAGCCATGCCCCGGGACTCCGCTCCTACGAGCAGTACTTC
D gene: -; clone size: -; V gene: TRBV27; J gene: TRBJ2-1; CDR3 protein: CASQRSSYNEQFF; CDR3 DNA: TGTGCCAGCCAACGAAGCTCCTACAATGAGCAGTTCTTC
D gene: TRBD1; clone size: many; V gene: TRBV9; J gene: TRBJ2-3; CDR3 protein: CASSEMDRATYTQYF; CDR3 DNA: TGTGCCAGCAGTGAAATGGACAGGGCCACATATACGCAGTATTTT
D gene: -; clone size: -; V gene: TRBV4-3; J gene: TRBJ1-6; CDR3 protein: CASSQDVTYNSPLHF; CDR3 DNA: TGCGCCAGCAGCCAAGATGTAACTTATAATTCACCCCTCCACTTT
D gene: -; clone size: many; V gene: TRBV5-1; J gene: TRBJ2-7; CDR3 protein: CASSPDSFYEQYF; CDR3 DNA: TGCGCCAGTTCCCCGGATTCTTTCTACGAGCAGTACTTC
D gene: TRBD1; clone size: many; V gene: TRBV5-5; J gene: TRBJ1-5; CDR3 protein: CASSLGGTGDQPQHF; CDR3 DNA: TGTGCCAGCAGCTTGGGGGGGACAGGGGATCAGCCCCAGCATTTT
D gene: -; clone size: many; V gene: TRBV12-3/TRBV12-4; J gene: TRBJ1-2; CDR3 protein: CASSKTARHPGYTF; CDR3 DNA: TGTGCCAGCAGCAAAACCGCCAGACACCCCGGCTACACCTTC
D gene: TRBD1; clone size: many; V gene: TRBV11-2; J gene: TRBJ2-1; CDR3 protein: CASSSPRTGGNEQFF; CDR3 DNA: TGTGCCAGCAGCTCACCCAGGACAGGGGGCAATGAGCAGTTCTTC
D gene: TRBD2; clone size: many; V gene: TRBV7-2; J gene: TRBJ2-3; CDR3 protein: CASSLGSGGTDTQYF; CDR3 DNA: TGTGCCAGCAGCTTAGGTAGCGGGGGGACAGATACGCAGTATTTT
D gene: -; clone size: few; V gene: TRBV25-1; J gene: TRBJ2-5; CDR3 protein: CASSADSFFNEQYF; CDR3 DNA: TGTGCCAGCAGTGCAGACAGTTTTTTCAATGAGCAGTACTTC
D gene: TRBD1; clone size: few; V gene: TRBV12-3/TRBV12-4; J gene: TRBJ2-3; CDR3 protein: CASSRQGADTQYF; CDR3 DNA: TGTGCCAGCAGCAGACAGGGTGCAGATACGCAGTATTTT
D gene: TRBD2; clone size: many; V gene: TRBV12-3/TRBV12-4; J gene: TRBJ2-3; CDR3 protein: CASSRGLGQFTDTQYF; CDR3 DNA: TGTGCCAGCAGTCGGGGACTAGGACAATTCACAGATACGCAGTATTTT
D gene: -; clone size: -; V gene: TRBV12-3/TRBV12-4; J gene: TRBJ1-6; CDR3 protein: CASSSRTSNSPLHF; CDR3 DNA: TGTGCCAGCAGTTCCCGGACGAGTAATTCACCCCTCCACTTT
D gene: -; clone size: -; V gene: TRBV9; J gene: TRBJ2-3; CDR3 protein: CASSVAPSARTDTQYF; CDR3 DNA: TGTGCCAGTAGCGTAGCCCCGAGCGCACGCACAGATACGCAGTATTTT
D gene: TRBD1; clone size: once; V gene: TRBV6-5; J gene: TRBJ1-6; CDR3 protein: CASTDGPRQGTSPLHF; CDR3 DNA: TGTGCCAGCACCGACGGCCCTCGACAGGGTACTTCACCCCTCCACTTT
D gene: -; clone size: -; V gene: TRBV27; J gene: TRBJ2-4; CDR3 protein: CASRDSGAKNIQYF; CDR3 DNA: TGTGCCAGCAGAGATAGTGGAGCCAAAAACATTCAGTACTTC
D gene: TRBD1; clone size: -; V gene: TRBV7-9; J gene: TRBJ2-7; CDR3 protein: CASRKQGETYEQYF; CDR3 DNA: TGTGCCAGCAGAAAACAGGGGGAGACCTACGAGCAGTACTTC
D gene: -; clone size: -; V gene: TRBV10-3; J gene: TRBJ2-2; CDR3 protein: CAISWTGQGTGELFF; CDR3 DNA: TGTGCCATCAGTTGGACGGGACAAGGCACCGGGGAGCTGTTTTTT
D gene: -; clone size: -; V gene: TRBV19; J gene: TRBJ1-1; CDR3 protein: CASSTPRLAEEVFF; CDR3 DNA: TGTGCCAGTAGTACCCCGCGCTTGGCCGAGGAAGTTTTCTTT
D gene: -; clone size: -; V gene: TRBV20-1; J gene: TRBJ2-7; CDR3 protein: CSARDRQGNPYEQYF; CDR3 DNA: TGCAGTGCTAGAGATCGTCAGGGAAATCCCTACGAGCAGTACTTC
D gene: -; clone size: many; V gene: TRBV29-1; J gene: TRBJ2-1; CDR3 protein: CSADRNNEQFF; CDR3 DNA: TGCAGCGCCGATCGGAACAATGAGCAGTTCTTC
D gene: -; clone size: -; V gene: TRBV25-1; J gene: TRBJ1-2; CDR3 protein: CASSEYAGHGNYGYTF; CDR3 DNA: TGTGCCAGCAGTGAATATGCGGGCCACGGGAACTATGGCTACACCTTC
D gene: TRBD1; clone size: many; V gene: TRBV5-1; J gene: TRBJ1-4; CDR3 protein: CASRTGQLIERNEKLFF; CDR3 DNA: TGCGCCAGCAGGACGGGACAGCTAATTGAACGGAATGAAAAACTGTTTTTT
D gene: TRBD2; clone size: -; V gene: TRBV2; J gene: TRBJ2-1; CDR3 protein: CASGRASGSFYEQFF; CDR3 DNA: TGTGCCAGCGGGAGGGCAAGCGGGAGTTTCTATGAGCAGTTCTTC
D gene: -; clone size: few; V gene: TRBV7-9; J gene: TRBJ2-6; CDR3 protein: CASSLSTGTAGANVLTF; CDR3 DNA: TGTGCCAGCAGCTTGTCAACCGGAACGGCTGGGGCCAACGTCCTGACTTTC
D gene: TRBD2; clone size: -; V gene: TRBV4-1; J gene: TRBJ2-5; CDR3 protein: CASSRMGLVQETQYF; CDR3 DNA: TGCGCCAGCAGCCGAATGGGACTAGTCCAAGAGACCCAGTACTTC
D gene: TRBD1; clone size: many; V gene: TRBV5-8; J gene: TRBJ1-2; CDR3 protein: CASSLGQGANYGYTF; CDR3 DNA: TGTGCCAGCAGTTTAGGGCAGGGGGCTAACTATGGCTACACCTTC
D gene: TRBD1; clone size: -; V gene: TRBV10-3; J gene: TRBJ2-5; CDR3 protein: CATTQGQGFQETQYF; CDR3 DNA: TGTGCCACCACCCAGGGACAGGGTTTCCAAGAGACCCAGTACTTC
D gene: -; clone size: -; V gene: TRBV6-1; J gene: TRBJ1-2; CDR3 protein: CASSEALDRFSDGYTF; CDR3 DNA: TGTGCCAGCAGTGAAGCGCTTGACAGGTTTTCGGATGGCTACACCTTC
D gene: -; clone size: few; V gene: TRBV2; J gene: TRBJ1-5; CDR3 protein: CASSEFGQPQHF; CDR3 DNA: TGTGCCAGCAGCGAATTTGGTCAGCCCCAGCATTTT
D gene: TRBD1; clone size: many; V gene: TRBV20-1; J gene: TRBJ2-1; CDR3 protein: CSAGETGSRANEQFF; CDR3 DNA: TGCAGTGCTGGAGAGACAGGGAGTAGGGCCAATGAGCAGTTCTTC
D gene: -; clone size: many; V gene: TRBV25-1; J gene: TRBJ1-5; CDR3 protein: CASSEGGGGQPQHF; CDR3 DNA: TGTGCCAGCAGTGAAGGAGGGGGGGGTCAGCCCCAGCATTTT
D gene: -; clone size: -; V gene: TRBV2; J gene: TRBJ1-2; CDR3 protein: CASSPQTGGGGGYTF; CDR3 DNA: TGTGCCAGCAGTCCCCAAACCGGTGGGGGTGGCGGCTACACCTTC
D gene: TRBD1; clone size: -; V gene: TRBV5-1; J gene: TRBJ2-6; CDR3 protein: CASSLGGQVSGANVLTF; CDR3 DNA: TGCGCCAGCAGCTTGGGAGGACAGGTCTCTGGGGCCAACGTCCTGACTTTC
D gene: -; clone size: -; V gene: TRBV9; J gene: TRBJ1-1; CDR3 protein: CVSSVGEGLRVEPFF; CDR3 DNA: TGTGTCAGCAGCGTAGGGGAGGGCCTAAGGGTTGAACCTTTCTTT
D gene: -; clone size: many; V gene: TRBV20-1; J gene: TRBJ2-5; CDR3 protein: CSAKIGETQYF; CDR3 DNA: TGCAGTGCAAAGATTGGAGAGACCCAGTACTTC
D gene: -; clone size: few; V gene: TRBV7-2; J gene: TRBJ1-1; CDR3 protein: CASSLGGLVAFF; CDR3 DNA: TGTGCCAGCAGCTTAGGGGGACTTGTAGCTTTCTTT
D gene: TRBD1; clone size: -; V gene: TRBV20-1; J gene: TRBJ2-7; CDR3 protein: CSAEQGTSSYEQYF; CDR3 DNA: TGCAGTGCCGAACAGGGGACCAGCTCCTACGAGCAGTACTTC
D gene: TRBD2; clone size: -; V gene: TRBV11-2; J gene: TRBJ2-1; CDR3 protein: CASSFTRSGLATYNEQFF; CDR3 DNA: TGTGCCAGCAGCTTCACCCGTTCGGGACTAGCGACCTACAATGAGCAGTTCTTC
D gene: -; clone size: -; V gene: TRBV15; J gene: TRBJ2-5; CDR3 protein: CATSNYEETQYF; CDR3 DNA: TGTGCCACCAGCAACTACGAGGAGACCCAGTACTTC
D gene: -; clone size: -; V gene: TRBV29-1; J gene: TRBJ1-2; CDR3 protein: CSGTTGGRGTF; CDR3 DNA: TGCAGCGGCACGACAGGTGGCAGGGGCACCTTC
D gene: TRBD2; clone size: few; V gene: TRBV7-9; J gene: TRBJ2-1; CDR3 protein: CASSLSPGAGGDEQFF; CDR3 DNA: TGTGCCAGCAGCTTAAGCCCCGGGGCGGGAGGCGATGAGCAGTTCTTC
D gene: -; clone size: once; V gene: TRBV7-2; J gene: TRBJ2-5; CDR3 protein: CASSLASRAETQYF; CDR3 DNA: TGTGCCAGCAGCTTAGCTTCCAGGGCAGAGACCCAGTACTTC
D gene: -; clone size: -; V gene: TRBV15; J gene: TRBJ1-1; CDR3 protein: CATSRDRRTEAFF; CDR3 DNA: TGTGCCACCAGCAGAGATCGAAGGACTGAAGCTTTCTTT
D gene: -; clone size: many; V gene: TRBV2; J gene: TRBJ2-7; CDR3 protein: CASSGFREQYF; CDR3 DNA: TGTGCCAGCAGTGGCTTCCGGGAGCAGTACTTC
D gene: TRBD1; clone size: -; V gene: TRBV29-1; J gene: TRBJ2-5; CDR3 protein: CSVSRGQGDLETQYF; CDR3 DNA: TGCAGCGTTTCCCGGGGACAGGGGGACCTGGAGACCCAGTACTTC
D gene: -; clone size: many; V gene: TRBV3-1; J gene: TRBJ2-7; CDR3 protein: CASSRIGLGYEQYF; CDR3 DNA: TGTGCCAGCAGCCGCATAGGGCTGGGCTACGAGCAGTACTTC
D gene: -; clone size: few; V gene: TRBV7-9; J gene: TRBJ2-5; CDR3 protein: CASSLATGTVRYF; CDR3 DNA: TGTGCCAGCAGCTTAGCCACCGGGACTGTCCGGTACTTC
D gene: -; clone size: -; V gene: TRBV6-4; J gene: TRBJ2-7; CDR3 protein: CASSGQGNMDEQYF; CDR3 DNA: TGTGCCAGCAGTGGGCAGGGGAATATGGACGAGCAGTACTTC